This T cell receptor (beta chain) was found in a study of response to subunit inactivated influenza vaccine. Broader study findings: Authors suggested each seasonal influenza vaccination recruits few new T cells.

The trim removed 3 bases at V and 4 bases at J, leaving 12 bases unmatched. CDR3 length: 15 residues. Germline CDR1 reads DFQATT; CDR2 reads SNEGSKA (reference sequence). MiXCR, run by TCRdb on the RT-PCR reads, gives a single entry per CDR3 protein. The data hold hundreds of thousands of distinct CDR3 sequences, with about 25% observed a single time. In regard to this clonotype: What it binds is not known.

This receptor was taken from a man aged 50-59 years who received an inactivated influenza vaccine. The sequencing here drew on CD4+ T cells sorted from PBMCs, taken about 5 days after vaccination. The chain carries TRBV20-1 and TRBJ2-7; TRBD1 agrees at 7 bases. The CDR3 DNA is TGCAGTGCTAGGATCCGACAGGGCAGTCAGTACGAGCAGTACTTC. Translation gives CSARIRQGSQYEQYF.